One sample yielded the 18 T cell receptor beta chains listed below, sequenced in a study of monozygotic twins with inflammatory bowel disease (dated 2019 in TCRdb). The library was obtained by 5' RACE. Instrument on record: Illumina HiSeq 2500. Each CDR3 protein sequence appears as one entry after TCRdb reprocessed the reads, and no DNA is included. The sample table gives about 130,000 distinct CDR3 sequences. The ten largest account for about 1.2% of the sample. The sequenced sample was blood. The receptors here all came from a human donor with ulcerative colitis or Crohn's disease, or a healthy co-twin of an affected twin (not recorded which).

The chain links TRBV29-1 to TRBJ2-2. Germline CDR1 SQVTM, CDR2 ANQGSEA. The CDR3 has 11 amino acids. CDR3: CSVGVTGELFF.

The gene calls are TRBV7-6 and TRBJ2-7; no DNA is available, so the TRBD2 call from TCRdb remains unchecked. The V gene's germline CDR1 is SGHVS and CDR2 FNYEAQ. The CDR3 runs 15 residues. CDR3 in amino acids: CASSDTSGSRPEQYF.

V usage is TRBV7-2 and J usage is TRBJ2-5; without DNA, the TCRdb call of TRBD1 cannot be checked. The CDR3 loop spans 14 amino acids. From germline, CDR1 is SGHTA and CDR2 FQGNSA. The CDR3 sequence: CASTFSGRGETQYF. The whole variable domain, filled in from reference TRBV7-2 and TRBJ2-5, reads GAGVSQSPSNKVTEKGKDVELRCDPISGHTALYWYRQSLGQGLEFLIYFQGNSAPDKSGLPSDRFSAERTGGSVSTLTIQRTQQEDSAVYLCASTFSGRGETQYFGPGTRLLVL.

The chain recombines TRBV27 with TRBJ2-3; TCRdb proposes TRBD1, but this gene call is untestable without DNA. CDR3 length: 15 residues. Looked up from germline, CDR1 is MNHEY and CDR2 is SMNVEV (reference sequence). The CDR3 reads CASSLGTVTTDTQYF.

The chain joins TRBV10-3 to TRBJ2-5; TCRdb's assignment of TRBD1 cannot be checked, as there is no DNA. CDR1 is ENHRY, CDR2 SYGVKD, per germline. The CDR3 totals 14 residues. The CDR3 protein is CAISDYGQQETQYF.

V is TRBV24-1 and J is TRBJ2-1; TCRdb picks TRBD2, but there is no DNA to check that call. Germline-derived CDR1 and CDR2 are KGHDR and SFDVKD. The CDR3 is 15 amino acids. The CDR3 loop reads CATSDEDSLGNEQFF.

This chain joins TRBV2 and TRBJ2-1; the D call of TRBD2 rests on TCRdb alone, since no DNA is present to check it. This CDR3 contains 23 residues. Germline V lookup: CDR1 SNHLY, CDR2 FYNNEI. The chain's CDR3 is CASSERGTSGRGGYQSSYNEQFF. The full variable domain, in which reference TRBV2 and TRBJ2-1 provide the parts outside the CDR3, is EPEVTQTPSHQVTQMGQEVILRCVPISNHLYFYWYRQILGQKVEFLVSFYNNEISEKSEIFDDQFSVERPDGSNFTLKIRSTKLEDSAMYFCASSERGTSGRGGYQSSYNEQFFGPGTRLTVL.

This chain links TRBV27 with TRBJ1-1. The germline V gene has CDR1 MNHEY and CDR2 SMNVEV (reference sequence). This CDR3 has 13 residues. CDR3 residues: CASREDMNTEAFF.

The chain couples TRBV27 to TRBJ2-7; TCRdb reports TRBD2, a call that lacks DNA to check it against. Per germline, CDR1 MNHEY and CDR2 SMNVEV (reference sequence). The CDR3 loop spans 14 amino acids. The CDR3 loop is CASSLAGTLYEQYF.

The chain uses TRBV11-2 and TRBJ2-2; the D call from TCRdb, TRBD1, cannot be confirmed without DNA. Looked up from germline, CDR1 is SGHAT and CDR2 is FQNNGV. The CDR3 sequence is 15 residues long. The CDR3 spells CASSLHRAGTGELFF.

The chain carries TRBV7-3 and TRBJ2-3; TCRdb picks TRBD1, but there is no DNA to check that call. Germline V gene sequence: CDR1 SGHTA, CDR2 FQGTGA. The CDR3 runs to 14 residues. The CDR3 loop is CASSLGAGRDLQYF.

The V gene is TRBV20-1, the J gene TRBJ2-7; TCRdb's D call of TRBD2 is untestable without DNA. The CDR3 loop spans 13 amino acids. CDR1 is DFQATT, CDR2 SNEGSKA, per germline (reference sequence). The CDR3 loop reads CSAATSGTYEQYF.

The rearrangement uses TRBV28 and TRBJ2-1; TCRdb names TRBD1, which stays unverified in the absence of DNA. Germline assignment: CDR1 MDHEN and CDR2 SYDVKM. There are 15 residues in the CDR3. The CDR3 protein is CASSPPGSSYNEQFF.

The chain carries TRBV2 and TRBJ1-5; TCRdb proposes TRBD1, but this gene call is untestable without DNA. The CDR3 is 14 amino acids. The germline gives CDR1 SNHLY, CDR2 FYNNEI. CDR3 in amino acids: CASSGQVSNQPQHF.

V and J are TRBV15 and TRBJ2-7; TCRdb lists TRBD1, though no DNA is available to test this call. CDR1 and CDR2 (germline): LNHNV, YYDKDF (reference sequence). The CDR3 consists of 15 residues. The CDR3 reads CATSAPGQGFWEQYF.

The V call is TRBV7-3, the J call TRBJ2-7. CDR1 SGHTA and CDR2 FQGTGA come from the germline V gene. The CDR3 loop spans 15 amino acids. CDR3 region: CASSPYGGVSYEQYF.

The chain employs TRBV5-1 and TRBJ1-5. Germline values: CDR1 SGHRS, CDR2 YFSETQ. The CDR3 runs to 15 residues. The CDR3 loop is CASSLASGYGQPQHF.

The chain carries TRBV28 and TRBJ2-3; the D call from TCRdb, TRBD1, cannot be confirmed without DNA. Looked up from germline, CDR1 is MDHEN and CDR2 is SYDVKM. The CDR3 is 13 residues long. CDR3 region: CASSLGRWDTQYF.